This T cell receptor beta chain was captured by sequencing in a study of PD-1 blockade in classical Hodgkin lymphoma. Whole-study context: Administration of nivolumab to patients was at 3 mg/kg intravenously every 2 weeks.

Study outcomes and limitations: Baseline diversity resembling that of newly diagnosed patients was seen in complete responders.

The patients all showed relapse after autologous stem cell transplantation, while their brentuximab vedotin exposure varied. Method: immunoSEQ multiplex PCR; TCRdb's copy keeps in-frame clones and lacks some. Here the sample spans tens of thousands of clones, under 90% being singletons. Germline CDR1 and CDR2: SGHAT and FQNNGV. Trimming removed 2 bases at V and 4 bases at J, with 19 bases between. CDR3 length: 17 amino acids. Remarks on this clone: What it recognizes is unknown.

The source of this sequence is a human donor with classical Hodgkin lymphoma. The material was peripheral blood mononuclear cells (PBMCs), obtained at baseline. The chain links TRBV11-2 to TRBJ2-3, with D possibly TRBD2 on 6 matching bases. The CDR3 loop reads CASSLQWGAGGADTQYF. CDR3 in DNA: TGTGCCAGCAGCTTACAATGGGGCGCTGGAGGGGCAGATACGCAGTATTTT.